Presented here are 15 T cell receptor beta chains from one specimen sequenced in a study of blood T cell repertoires in COVID-19. The table came from immunoSEQ multiplex PCR; TCRdb's copy has only in-frame clones and leaves some out. Here the sample spans 200,000 to 250,000 clones, around 82% being singletons. Sequencing input: peripheral blood. These receptors were collected from a human donor in a cohort sampled during active COVID-19.

The chain joins TRBV5-8 to TRBJ1-5; no clear D gene. Trimming stripped 4 bases from V and 6 bases from J, with 11 bases between. This CDR3 has 13 residues. Per the germline V gene, CDR1 is SGHTS and CDR2 is YDEGEE. The CDR3 is CASSPYEGQPQHF. The CDR3 nucleotides read TGTGCCAGCAGCCCCTACGAGGGTCAGCCCCAGCATTTT.

The rearrangement uses TRBV27 and TRBJ2-4; TRBD1 aligns across 10 bases. The germline CDR1 and CDR2 sequences are MNHEY and SMNVEV (reference sequence). This CDR3 has 15 amino acids. The V and J ends lost 4 bases and 9 bases, in that order; junction bases with no gene match: 9. Here the CDR3 reads CASSSEDRGGGIQYF. The DNA for the CDR3 is TGTGCCAGCAGTTCCGAGGACAGGGGGGGCGGCATTCAGTACTTC.

The genes are TRBV9 and TRBJ2-2; a weak D match, TRBD2 (6 bases). Trimming removed 1 base from V and 10 bases from J, with 8 bases in between. Per the germline V gene, CDR1 is SGDLS and CDR2 is YYNGEE. CDR3 length: 12 residues. The CDR3 loop is CASSVTSLELFF. For the CDR3, the DNA is TGTGCCAGCAGCGTAACTAGCCTGGAGCTGTTTTTT.

The chain uses TRBV6-2 or TRBV6-3 and TRBJ2-5; 12 bases line up with TRBD1. The V gene's germline CDR1 is MNHEY and CDR2 SVGEGT. J was trimmed by 2 bases and V by 5 bases; bases with no gene match: 3. The CDR3 loop spans 15 amino acids. CDR3 sequence reads: CASSRGQGAQETQYF. CDR3 bases: TGTGCCAGCAGTCGGGGACAGGGGGCTCAAGAGACCCAGTACTTC.

The table lists this clone with a few counts. In DNA, the CDR3 is TGTGCCAGCAGCTCCGGCCGAGGTTCCTACAATGAGCAGTTCTTC. Translation gives CASSSGRGSYNEQFF. The chain carries TRBV5-5 and TRBJ2-1, with unresolved D. The CDR3 is made up of 15 amino acids. V lost 3 bases and J lost 1, with 11 bases in between. Germline V gene sequence: CDR1 SGHKS, CDR2 YYEKEE (reference sequence).

This clone was detected a few times. The chain carries TRBV15 and TRBJ1-2; D gene uncertain. V was shortened by 0 bases and J by 4 bases, with 9 bases between the two germline ends. Germline V CDR1 and CDR2: LNHNV, YYDKDF (reference sequence). The CDR3 consists of 14 residues. The CDR3 protein is CATSRDGRGYGYTF. In DNA, the CDR3 is TGTGCCACCAGCAGAGACGGACGGGGCTATGGCTACACCTTC. Combining the CDR3 with reference TRBV15 and TRBJ1-2 gives the whole variable domain DAMVIQNPRYQVTQFGKPVTLSCSQTLNHNVMYWYQQKSSQAPKLLFHYYDKDFNNEADTPDNFQSRRPNTSFCFLDIRSPGLGDTAMYLCATSRDGRGYGYTFGSGTRLTVV.

This clone showed up just a few times. The chain recombines TRBV6-5 with TRBJ2-2; the match to TRBD2 covers 14 bases. Per the germline V gene, CDR1 is MNHEY and CDR2 is SVGAGI. The CDR3 has 13 amino acids. V lost 8 bases to trimming and J lost 9 bases; unmatched junction nucleotides: 2. The CDR3 DNA follows: TGTGCCAGCGGACTAGCGGGGGGCCGGGAGCTGTTTTTT. Translation gives CASGLAGGRELFF.

The rearrangement uses TRBV28 and TRBJ1-2; no definite D call. CDR1 and CDR2 from the germline V gene are MDHEN and SYDVKM. V gave up 6 bases and J gave up 6 bases, with 14 bases separating them. The CDR3 runs to 13 residues. The CDR3 DNA reads as TGTGCCAGCAGCGCCGTCCTCGGGGATGGCTACACCTTC. Protein: CASSAVLGDGYTF.

This chain links TRBV7-3 with TRBJ2-3; TRBD1 agrees at 7 bases. The CDR3 contains 15 residues. Germline V gene lookup returns CDR1 SGHTA and CDR2 FQGTGA. Losses at the gene ends were 3 bases for V and 0 bases for J; bases not matched to a gene: 3. This chain's CDR3 is CASSFTGASTDTQYF. CDR3 in DNA: TGTGCCAGCAGCTTCACAGGGGCTAGCACAGATACGCAGTATTTT.

J is TRBJ1-1 and V is TRBV7-9; a possible D gene is TRBD1 (6 bases). The CDR3 has 15 residues. Germline CDR1 and CDR2: SEHNR and FQNEAQ (reference sequence). V was cut by 5 bases and J by 2 bases, with 15 bases left in between. The CDR3 DNA sequence: TGTGCCAGCAGCCTGTACTGGACAGACAACACTGAAGCTTTCTTT. It encodes CASSLYWTDNTEAFF.

The rearrangement joins TRBV5-6 to TRBJ2-1; D might be TRBD2 (6 bases). The CDR3 has 17 residues. Germline assignment: CDR1 SGHDT and CDR2 YYEEEE. Trimming removed 1 base from V and 4 bases from J, with 18 bases in between. CDR3 in amino acids: CASSLWRGSLVYNEQFF. CDR3 bases: TGTGCCAGCAGCTTGTGGAGGGGCAGCCTGGTATACAATGAGCAGTTCTTC. Supplemented by reference TRBV5-6 and TRBJ2-1, the full variable domain reads DAGVTQSPTHLIKTRGQQVTLRCSPKSGHDTVSWYQQALGQGPQFIFQYYEEEERQRGNFPDRFSGHQFPNYSSELNVNALLLGDSALYLCASSLWRGSLVYNEQFFGPGTRLTVL.

The V and J genes are TRBV14 and TRBJ1-2; TRBD1 aligns across 9 bases. Trimming removed 4 bases from V and 4 bases from J; junction bases left unmatched: 4. This CDR3 contains 14 residues. In germline, CDR1 is SGHDN, CDR2 FVKESK. The CDR3 DNA reads TGTGCCAGCAGCCCAACGACAGGGGGCTATGGCTACACCTTC. Its protein is CASSPTTGGYGYTF.

The V call is TRBV4-2, the J call TRBJ1-1; the D gene is possibly TRBD1 (6 bases). Trimming left V 8 bases short and J 4 bases short, with 8 bases between. This CDR3 region has 11 residues. CDR1 is LGHNA, CDR2 YNFKEQ, per germline. The CDR3 DNA reads as TGTGCCAGCCAAGGGGGCACTGAAGCTTTCTTT. Amino acid sequence: CASQGGTEAFF.

The chain recombines TRBV2 with TRBJ2-3; 7 nucleotides agree with TRBD2. Germline trimming cut 8 bases from V and 1 base from J; bases unmatched to any gene: 9. CDR1 and CDR2 (germline): SNHLY, FYNNEI. CDR3 size: 15 residues. The CDR3 spells CASGSAGVGTDTQYF. As DNA, the CDR3 is TGTGCCAGCGGGTCGGCGGGAGTAGGCACAGATACGCAGTATTTT.

This sequence joins TRBV28 and TRBJ1-1; tentatively, D is TRBD1 (5 bases). There are 14 residues in the CDR3. Trimming shortened V by 4 bases and J by 0 bases, and 9 bases separated the two germline ends. Germline lookup yields CDR1 MDHEN and CDR2 SYDVKM. CDR3: CASSSLGVNTEAFF. The CDR3, as DNA: TGTGCCAGCAGTTCGCTAGGGGTGAACACTGAAGCTTTCTTT.